Reported below is one T cell receptor (beta chain). It lacks a known antigen. No per-base quality is available; no much larger clone lies one base away. Reading the germline V gene (reference sequence) gives CDR1 MNHEY and CDR2 SMNVEV. The CDR3 measures 17 amino acids from cysteine to phenylalanine. Just the 51-base CDR3 DNA is kept, in frame starting at base 1. The V end loses 1 base and the J end loses 8 bases, and a stretch of 22 bases separates them. This entry is derived from a study of chemoradiotherapy in HPV16-positive cancers (dated by TCRdb to the early 2020s). Notes on the research overall: Functional T-cell assays on cells from two HPV16-positive patients defined candidate HPV-specific T-cell clones and common TCR motifs. The study asked whether T-cell immunity against the HPV oncoproteins E6 and E7 changes during chemoradiotherapy and whether it affects survival. The candidate HPV-specific TCRs and motifs were then tracked in TCR repertoires from roughly 86 patients with HPV-related cancers. What the research found in general, with its limitations: Improved recurrence-free survival in HPV16-positive patients was associated with expansion of HPV-responsive T cells during chemoradiotherapy. Expansion of candidate HPV-specific clones and E7-related TCR motifs was observed in the tumor microenvironment during treatment, whereas no such expansion was observed for non-HPV-specific T cells. The functional definition of HPV-specific T cells came from only a couple of HPV16-positive patients, and the survival association was reported for HPV16-positive patients.

Receptors were amplified or captured by the immunoSEQ multiplex PCR assay. Drawn from immuneACCESS, this table holds only the in-frame rearrangements with V and J called that TCRdb kept. Clones are partly lost; checked studies trace under half to an unresolved V gene and leave the rest unexplained. The table for this sample lists 3,200 or so clones; approximately 84% of them were counted only once. Around 9.8% of the sample belongs to the ten largest clones. Repertoires were sampled repeatedly over the course of chemoradiotherapy so that clonal expansion in the tumor microenvironment could be followed.

The TCR was taken from a human donor with HPV-associated anogenital cancer. The sequences come from tumor tissue, collected from a patient who underwent chemoradiotherapy. This chain joins TRBV27 to TRBJ2-3, with no confident D gene call. The CDR3 protein sequence reads: CASSLLGFLISRSTQYF. Read as DNA, the sequence is TGTGCCAGCAGTTTATTGGGTTTTTTGATATCCCGGAGTACGCAGTATTTT.